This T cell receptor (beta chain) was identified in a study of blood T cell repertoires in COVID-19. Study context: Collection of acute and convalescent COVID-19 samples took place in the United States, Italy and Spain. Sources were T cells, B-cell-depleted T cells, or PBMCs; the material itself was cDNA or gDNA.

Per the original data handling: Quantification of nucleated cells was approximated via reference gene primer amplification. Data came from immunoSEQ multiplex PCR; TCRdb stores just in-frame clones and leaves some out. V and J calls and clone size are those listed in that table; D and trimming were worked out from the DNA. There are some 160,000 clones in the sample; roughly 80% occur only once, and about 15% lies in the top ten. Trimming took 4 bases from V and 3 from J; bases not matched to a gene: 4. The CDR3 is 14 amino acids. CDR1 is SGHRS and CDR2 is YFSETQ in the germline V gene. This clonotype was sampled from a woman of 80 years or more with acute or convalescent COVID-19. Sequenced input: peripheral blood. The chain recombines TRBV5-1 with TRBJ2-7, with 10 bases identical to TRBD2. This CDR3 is CASSRTSGDYEQYF. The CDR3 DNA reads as TGCGCCAGCAGCCGGACTAGCGGTGACTACGAGCAGTACTTC.